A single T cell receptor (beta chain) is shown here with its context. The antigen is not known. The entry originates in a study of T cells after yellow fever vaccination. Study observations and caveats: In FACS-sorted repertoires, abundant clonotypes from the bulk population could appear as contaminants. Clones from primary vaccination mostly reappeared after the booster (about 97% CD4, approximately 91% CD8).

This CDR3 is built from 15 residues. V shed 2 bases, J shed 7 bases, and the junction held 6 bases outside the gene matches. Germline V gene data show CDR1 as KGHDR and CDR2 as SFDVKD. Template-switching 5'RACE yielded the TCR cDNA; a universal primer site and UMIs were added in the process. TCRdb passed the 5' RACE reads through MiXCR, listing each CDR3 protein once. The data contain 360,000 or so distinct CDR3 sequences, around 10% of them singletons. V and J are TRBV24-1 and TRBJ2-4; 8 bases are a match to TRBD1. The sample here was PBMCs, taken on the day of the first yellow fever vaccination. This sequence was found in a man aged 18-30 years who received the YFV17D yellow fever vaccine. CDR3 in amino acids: CATSDSRGPGNIQYF. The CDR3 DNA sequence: TGTGCCACCAGTGATTCCAGGGGGCCCGGGAACATTCAGTACTTC.